The present T cell receptor beta chain was sequenced within a study of T cells in tuberculosis. Overall study: Sequenced TCRs come from CD1B-GMM tetramer-binding T cells. Study-wide findings and caveats: The stringent gate may have excluded weak CD1B-GMM tetramer binders.

The CDR3 loop spans 13 amino acids. Trimming removed 4 bases at V and 4 bases at J, with 13 bases between. CDR1 is GTSNPN and CDR2 is SVGIG in the germline V gene (reference sequence). TCRdb's table, derived via immunoSEQ multiplex PCR, lists solely in-frame clones and lacks some. The sample holds roughly 61,000 clones, roughly 87% seen once. Thawed, overnight-rested PBMC were stained with GMM-loaded CD1B tetramer, viability dye and anti-CD3, then sorted. The lipid loaded on the CD1B tetramers was C32 glucose monomycolate from Rhodococcus equi. The sample taken for sequencing was CD1b-GMM tetramer-negative cells sorted from PBMCs. The J gene is TRBJ1-1, the V gene TRBV30, with D possibly being TRBD1 (5 bases). This TCR came from an adult woman with latent tuberculosis. CDR3 bases: TGTGCCTGGACCCCTTCGGGGGGCACTGAAGCTTTCTTT. Translated: CAWTPSGGTEAFF.